What follows is one T cell receptor (beta chain) and its context. What it binds is not known. The primer mix had 60 Vbeta and 13 Jbeta primers. The repertoire was sequenced with immunoSEQ multiplex PCR; TCRdb's copy has only in-frame clones and lacks some. Altogether some 66,000 clones are present, roughly 80% being singletons, with the ten largest covering around 2.9%. This sample was included in a study of cytomegalovirus exposure and HLA in healthy donors. Study-level points and caveats: It was in a later analysis that TCR association rates were seen to vary by HLA locus, highest for DRB1 and lowest for HLA-C. V- and J-gene trimming in TCR beta was tied to a missense DCLRE1C variant by an analysis performed later.

Sequenced material: PBMCs. This receptor was taken from a woman aged 25-40 years in good health and CMV-seronegative.

The CDR3 protein is CASSLRTSGDASKNIQYF. The CDR3 nucleotides read TGTGCCAGCTCACTCCGGACTAGCGGGGACGCTTCCAAAAACATTCAGTACTTC. This sequence joins TRBV18 and TRBJ2-4; 12 bases agree with TRBD2. Trimming at V came to 4 bases and at J to 2 bases, leaving 9 bases not matched to a gene. The CDR3 sequence is 18 residues long. Germline assignment: CDR1 KGHSH and CDR2 LQKENI.